The TCR beta chain described here comes from a study of response to subunit inactivated influenza vaccine listed by TCRdb under 2018. Study-level background: The study used deep quantitative T cell receptor repertoire profiling to track responses to a trivalent subunit inactivated influenza vaccine. Broader findings and caveats from the paper: According to the authors, only a limited number of new T cells may be recruited by each seasonal influenza vaccination.

According to the germline V gene (reference sequence), CDR1 reads SEHNR and CDR2 reads FQNEAQ. V loses 5 bases, J loses 8 bases, and the germline ends lie 9 bases apart. From its cysteine to its phenylalanine, the CDR3 spans 11 amino acids. Solely the CDR3 DNA is kept, with 33 bases framed from the first base. This clonotype has just a few counts. The specificity of this receptor is unknown. No base quality values were provided; no much bigger clone lies one nucleotide off. Receptor amplification or capture employed RT-PCR. The sequencer listed for this sample is Illumina HiSeq 2500. TCRdb reran the public reads through fastp at Q25 and MiXCR, keeping productive beta chains. Each record represents a unique CDR3 protein, reported with the most common genes and DNA among its rows. The sample includes about 310,000 distinct CDR3 sequences, with roughly 22% observed a single time. 10% of the sample belongs to the ten largest clones.

Here the chain combines TRBV7-9 and TRBJ1-1, with no reliable assignment of the D segment. The TCR sequence derives from a man between 50 and 75 years old who received an inactivated influenza vaccine. Donor details come from another sample of the same person, matched by shared clones. Sample: PBMCs from blood, taken less than 22 months after vaccination. The DNA sequence is given as TGTGCCAGCAGCCCCGCTAGAGAAGCTTTCTTT. Its coded protein is CASSPAREAFF.